A single sample gave rise to the 21 T cell receptor beta chains below, sequenced in a study of monozygotic twins with cystic fibrosis. Method: immunoSEQ multiplex PCR; TCRdb's copy keeps in-frame clones and lacks some. The sample records under 25,000 clones, around 98% being singletons. Sequencing was performed on blood. These receptors all come from a girl aged 10 to 17 with cystic fibrosis.

The chain employs TRBV27 and TRBJ2-6; 13 positions agree with TRBD2. V lost 5 bases to trimming and J lost 0 bases; unmatched junction nucleotides: 4. The CDR3 has 18 amino acids. Germline-derived CDR1 and CDR2 are MNHEY and SMNVEV (reference sequence). The CDR3 DNA reads as TGTGCCAGCAGTCCCCGGACTAGCGGGAGCTCTGGGGCCAACGTCCTGACTTTC. Protein: CASSPRTSGSSGANVLTF. Full variable domain (outside the CDR3, taken from reference TRBV27 and TRBJ2-6): EAQVTQNPRYLITVTGKKLTVTCSQNMNHEYMSWYRQDPGLGLRQIYYSMNVEVTDKGDVPEGYKVSRKEKRNFPLILESPSPNQTSLYFCASSPRTSGSSGANVLTFGAGSRLTVL.

CDR3: CASSPGREYEQYF. The CDR3 coding sequence is TGTGCCAGCAGCCCCGGCAGGGAGTACGAGCAGTACTTC. The gene calls are TRBV28 and TRBJ2-7; D might be TRBD1 or TRBD2, each matching 5 bases. Germline V gene sequence: CDR1 MDHEN, CDR2 SYDVKM. Trimming removed 6 bases from V and 4 bases from J, with 13 bases in between. The CDR3 is 13 residues long.

The V and J genes are TRBV2 and TRBJ2-1; the match to TRBD2 covers 11 bases. The J segment lost 3 bases and the V segment lost 4 bases, leaving 8 bases of the junction unmatched. This CDR3 region has 17 residues. Germline V lookup: CDR1 SNHLY, CDR2 FYNNEI. The chain's CDR3 is CASSGNSGRAGYNEQFF. The DNA of the CDR3 is TGTGCCAGCAGTGGAAATAGCGGGAGGGCCGGCTACAATGAGCAGTTCTTC. Together with reference TRBV2 and TRBJ2-1, the CDR3 gives the full variable domain: EPEVTQTPSHQVTQMGQEVILRCVPISNHLYFYWYRQILGQKVEFLVSFYNNEISEKSEIFDDQFSVERPDGSNFTLKIRSTKLEDSAMYFCASSGNSGRAGYNEQFFGPGTRLTVL.

The chain recombines TRBV5-1 with TRBJ2-1, with 9 bases aligning to TRBD1. With V trimmed by 1 base and J by 10 bases, 6 bases remained unmatched. Germline assignment: CDR1 SGHRS and CDR2 YFSETQ. This CDR3 has 14 amino acids. The CDR3 nucleotides read TGCGCCAGCAGCTTGATCACAGGGGGCCGGGAGCAGTTCTTC. Translation: CASSLITGGREQFF.

The gene calls are TRBV5-8 and TRBJ1-3; D not certain. Trimming stripped 4 bases from V and 2 bases from J, with 13 bases between. Germline V lookup: CDR1 SGHTS, CDR2 YDEGEE. CDR3 length: 15 residues. The chain's CDR3 is CASSPGRTPGNTIYF. In nucleotides, the CDR3 is TGTGCCAGCAGCCCTGGGCGCACCCCTGGAAACACCATATATTTT.

The V gene is TRBV7-2, the J gene TRBJ2-5; no definite D call. The CDR3 sequence is 11 residues long. CDR1 and CDR2 from the germline V gene are SGHTA and FQGNSA. V dropped 6 bases and J dropped 5 bases, with 7 bases sitting between them. The CDR3 bases are TGTGCCAGCAGTCGGGTGGAGACCCAGTACTTC. It is translated as CASSRVETQYF.

The chain joins TRBV6-6 to TRBJ1-5, with TRBD1 matching 7 bases. Trimming cost V 4 bases and J 4 bases; bases outside gene matches: 10. CDR1 is MNHNY, CDR2 SVGAGI, per germline (reference sequence). The CDR3 runs to 16 residues. The CDR3 sequence: CASSSSQGVHNQPQHF. The CDR3 region has the DNA TGTGCCAGCAGTTCGTCTCAGGGGGTACATAATCAGCCCCAGCATTTT.

The V and J genes are TRBV4-1 and TRBJ1-6; TRBD1 might be the D (5 bases). The V gene lost 4 bases and the J gene lost 9 bases, with 13 bases spanning the gap. The CDR3 consists of 14 residues. CDR1 is MGHRA and CDR2 is YSYEKL in the germline V gene. Written as DNA, the CDR3 is TGCGCCAGCAGCCCCCAGGGTCTTGGTTCACCCCTCCACTTT. Residues: CASSPQGLGSPLHF.

A single count supports this clone. J is TRBJ2-1 and V is TRBV6-5; no firm D call. V was trimmed by 9 bases and J by 7 bases, leaving 7 bases between them. CDR3 length equals 10 residues. Per the germline V gene, CDR1 is MNHEY and CDR2 is SVGAGI. In DNA, the CDR3 is TGTGCCAGGACCATTAATGAGCAGTTCTTC. Translated: CARTINEQFF.

Here the CDR3 DNA reads TGTGCCAGCAGCCAAGGGGAGGCCAGCGGGGGAAAAATAGATACGCAGTATTTT. Its translation: CASSQGEASGGKIDTQYF. V gene TRBV4-2 combines with J gene TRBJ2-3; TRBD2 matches 8 bases. Losses at the gene ends were 1 base for V and 5 bases for J; bases not matched to a gene: 14. The CDR3 consists of 18 residues. CDR1 is LGHNA, CDR2 YNFKEQ, per germline.

The V and J genes are TRBV5-4 and TRBJ2-7; TRBD1 agrees at 8 bases. Per germline, CDR1 SGHNT and CDR2 YYREEE (reference sequence). V shed 0 bases, J shed 2 bases, and the junction held 4 bases outside the gene matches. The CDR3 loop spans 15 amino acids. The CDR3 DNA is TGTGCCAGCAGCTTGGCCTGGGGACAGGCCTACGAGCAGTACTTC. It specifies CASSLAWGQAYEQYF.

This clone turned up a few times. The chain uses TRBV2 and TRBJ2-7, with D uncertain. The CDR3 length is 14 residues. CDR1 and CDR2 from the germline V gene are SNHLY and FYNNEI. Between the trimmed V and J ends, which lost 0 bases and 6 bases, there was a span of 12 bases. CDR3 coding DNA: TGTGCCAGCAGTGAAGCGCTTTGGGGTACCGAGCAGTACTTC. This codes for CASSEALWGTEQYF.

V gene TRBV10-3 combines with J gene TRBJ2-1; D unclear. The CDR3 covers 12 residues. V lost 2 bases and J lost 9, with 8 bases in between. CDR1 and CDR2 (germline): ENHRY, SYGVKD. The CDR3 protein is CAISETRSEQFF. CDR3 nucleotide sequence: TGTGCCATCAGTGAGACGAGAAGTGAGCAGTTCTTC.

The chain combines TRBV11-3 with TRBJ2-2, with TRBD1 matching over 11 bases. Germline V gene data show CDR1 as SGHNT and CDR2 as YENEEA. With V trimmed by 0 bases and J by 4 bases, 4 bases remained unmatched. The CDR3 sequence is 17 residues long. CDR3 coding DNA: TGTGCCAGCAGCTTAGATTGGACAGGGGGCGGCACCGGGGAGCTGTTTTTT. Protein: CASSLDWTGGGTGELFF.

This clone was seen only once. The chain recombines TRBV12-5 with TRBJ2-7; 11 bases align to TRBD2. The CDR3 is 17 residues long. Germline CDR1 is LGHNT and CDR2 is FRNRAP. Unmatched junction bases numbered 11, after V lost 7 bases and J lost 0 bases. DNA for the CDR3: TGTGCTAGTGCCTACCTACTAGCGGGAGTTCCCTCCTACGAGCAGTACTTC. This translates into CASAYLLAGVPSYEQYF.

This CDR3 reads CASSLASRQGLLKDGYTF. The CDR3, as DNA: TGTGCCAGCAGCTTGGCCTCGAGACAGGGCCTTCTAAAGGATGGCTACACCTTC. The chain employs TRBV5-6 and TRBJ1-2, with 7 bases fitting TRBD1. From germline, CDR1 is SGHDT and CDR2 YYEEEE. Trimming took 0 bases from V and 6 from J; bases not matched to a gene: 17. The length of the CDR3 is 18 residues.

This CDR3 is CASSFSNTEAFF. In DNA form, the CDR3 reads TGCGCCAGCAGCTTCTCGAACACTGAAGCTTTCTTT. The V call is TRBV5-1, the J call TRBJ1-1; D call uncertain. Germline V gene data show CDR1 as SGHRS and CDR2 as YFSETQ. The CDR3 has 12 amino acids. V lost 2 bases and J 1 base, leaving 3 bases between the germline ends.

This clone was recorded once. The chain couples TRBV5-1 to TRBJ1-1; D is uncertain. Trimming took 2 bases from V and 3 from J, leaving 11 bases between them. This CDR3 contains 14 residues. Looked up from germline, CDR1 is SGHRS and CDR2 is YFSETQ. The CDR3 DNA reads TGCGCCAGCAGCTTCGCAGCGGCAGACACTGAAGCTTTCTTT. Its translation is CASSFAAADTEAFF.

This chain links TRBV28 with TRBJ1-4; D perhaps matches TRBD1 (5 bases). The ends were cut back, 4 bases at V and 8 bases at J, with 14 bases in the middle. The CDR3 loop spans 14 amino acids. Germline assignment: CDR1 MDHEN and CDR2 SYDVKM. The CDR3 DNA reads TGTGCCAGCAGTTCCCTCCAGGGCAGGGAAAAACTGTTTTTT. Translated, it gives CASSSLQGREKLFF.

The chain combines TRBV10-2 with TRBJ1-5, with unresolved D. Trimming left V 5 bases short and J 6 bases short, with 11 bases between. Germline-derived CDR1 and CDR2 are WSHSY and SAAADI. The CDR3 runs 13 residues. For the CDR3, the DNA is TGCGCCAGCAGTATGCAGGCGGGTCAGCCCCAGCATTTT. This gives the protein CASSMQAGQPQHF.

V gene TRBV2 combines with J gene TRBJ2-1; 9 nucleotides align to TRBD2. Losses at the gene ends were 2 bases for V and 13 bases for J; bases not matched to a gene: 3. This CDR3 spans 12 amino acids. Germline V lookup: CDR1 SNHLY, CDR2 FYNNEI. CDR3 loop: CASSELAGYQFF. The CDR3 bases are TGTGCCAGCAGTGAACTAGCGGGATACCAGTTCTTC. The variable domain in full, with the rest retrieved from reference TRBV2 and TRBJ2-1, is EPEVTQTPSHQVTQMGQEVILRCVPISNHLYFYWYRQILGQKVEFLVSFYNNEISEKSEIFDDQFSVERPDGSNFTLKIRSTKLEDSAMYFCASSELAGYQFFGPGTRLTVL.